This TCR beta chain was sequenced in a study of shared clonotypes between healthy human individuals. Across the study: Each donor's CD8 memory used one plate, CD8 naive two, each CD4 subset three. Study results and limitations: The four-donor shared clonotypes exceeded non-shared clonotypes in generation probability, with non-shared ones scoring lower.

As for this clone: What it recognizes is unknown.

In the study's own analysis: Filtering of immunoSEQ junctional sequences could not match full-length read filtering. Profiled with immunoSEQ multiplex PCR; TCRdb holds only in-frame clones, not every one. V and J calls plus clone size are reproduced from that table; the DNA served to infer D and trimming. Counted here are hundreds of thousands of clones, about 96% occurring once; the ten biggest clones make up about 0.11%. Terminally differentiated effector memory CD45RA+ cells were excluded by CCR7 positive selection of CD45RO-negative cells. Donors were healthy HIV-negative adults without recently reported acute infections or vaccinations. This CDR3 comprises 14 residues. Trimming took off 4 bases at V and 2 bases at J, with 13 bases between the two ends. Germline V CDR1 and CDR2: SGHRS, YFSETQ.

The V and J genes are TRBV5-1 and TRBJ2-7; perhaps TRBD1 as D (6 bases). This clonotype originated in a woman in her thirties in good health. Sequencing was performed on naive CD8+ T cells sorted from blood. CDR3 residues: CASSIQGLTYEQYF. The CDR3 DNA is TGCGCCAGCAGCATTCAGGGGCTAACCTACGAGCAGTACTTC. Full variable domain (missing parts from reference TRBV5-1 and TRBJ2-7): KAGVTQTPRYLIKTRGQQVTLSCSPISGHRSVSWYQQTPGQGLQFLFEYFSETQRNKGNFPGRFSGRQFSNSRSEMNVSTLELGDSALYLCASSIQGLTYEQYFGPGTRLTVT.